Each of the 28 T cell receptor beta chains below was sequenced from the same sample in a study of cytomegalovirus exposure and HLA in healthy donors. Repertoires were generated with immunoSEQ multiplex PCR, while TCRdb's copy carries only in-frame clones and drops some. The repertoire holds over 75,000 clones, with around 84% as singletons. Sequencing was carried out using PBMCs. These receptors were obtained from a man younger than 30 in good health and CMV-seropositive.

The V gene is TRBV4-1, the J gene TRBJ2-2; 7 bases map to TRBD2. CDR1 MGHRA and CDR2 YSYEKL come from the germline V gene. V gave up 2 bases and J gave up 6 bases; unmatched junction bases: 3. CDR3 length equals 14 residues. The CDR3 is CASSQWDYAGELFF. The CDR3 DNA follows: TGCGCCAGCAGCCAATGGGACTATGCCGGGGAGCTGTTTTTT.

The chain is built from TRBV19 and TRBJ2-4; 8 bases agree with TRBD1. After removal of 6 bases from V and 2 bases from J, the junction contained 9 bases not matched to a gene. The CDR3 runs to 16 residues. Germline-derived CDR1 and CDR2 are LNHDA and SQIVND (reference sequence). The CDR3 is CASSTGRQGTKNIQYF. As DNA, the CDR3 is TGTGCCAGTAGCACGGGCCGACAGGGGACCAAAAACATTCAGTACTTC.

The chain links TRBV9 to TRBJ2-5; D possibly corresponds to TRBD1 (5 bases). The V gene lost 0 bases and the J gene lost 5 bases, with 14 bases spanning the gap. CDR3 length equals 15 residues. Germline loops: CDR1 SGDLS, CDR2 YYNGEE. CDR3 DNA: TGTGCCAGCAGCGTAGGAGGTCAGGGTGGGGAGACCCAGTACTTC. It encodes CASSVGGQGGETQYF.

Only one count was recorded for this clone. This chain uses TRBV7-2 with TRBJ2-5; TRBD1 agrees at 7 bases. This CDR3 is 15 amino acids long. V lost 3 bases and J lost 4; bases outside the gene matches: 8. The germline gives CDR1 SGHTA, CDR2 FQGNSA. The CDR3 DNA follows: TGTGCCAGCAGCTTTATTGGACAGGTCCGAGAGACCCAGTACTTC. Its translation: CASSFIGQVRETQYF.

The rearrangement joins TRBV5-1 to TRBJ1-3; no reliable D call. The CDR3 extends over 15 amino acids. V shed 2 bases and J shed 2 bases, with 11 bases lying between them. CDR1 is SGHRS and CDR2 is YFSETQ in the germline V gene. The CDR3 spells CASSFGGGTGNTIYF. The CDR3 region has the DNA TGCGCCAGCAGCTTTGGCGGAGGCACTGGAAACACCATATATTTT.

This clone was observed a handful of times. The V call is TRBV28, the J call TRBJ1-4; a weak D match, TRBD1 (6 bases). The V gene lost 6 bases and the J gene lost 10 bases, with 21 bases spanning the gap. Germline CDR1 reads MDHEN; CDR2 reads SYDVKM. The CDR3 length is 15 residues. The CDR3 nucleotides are TGTGCCAGCAGCGTGACCCGGGACAATCTACGAAAACTGTTTTTT. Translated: CASSVTRDNLRKLFF. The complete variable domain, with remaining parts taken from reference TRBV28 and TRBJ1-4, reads DVKVTQSSRYLVKRTGEKVFLECVQDMDHENMFWYRQDPGLGLRLIYFSYDVKMKEKGDIPEGYSVSREKKERFSLILESASTNQTSMYLCASSVTRDNLRKLFFGSGTQLSVL.

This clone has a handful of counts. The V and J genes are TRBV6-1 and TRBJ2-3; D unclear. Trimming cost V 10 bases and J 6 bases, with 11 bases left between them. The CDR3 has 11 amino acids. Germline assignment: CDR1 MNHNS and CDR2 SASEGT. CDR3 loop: CATAVWDTQYF. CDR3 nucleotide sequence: TGTGCCACCGCAGTGTGGGATACGCAGTATTTT.

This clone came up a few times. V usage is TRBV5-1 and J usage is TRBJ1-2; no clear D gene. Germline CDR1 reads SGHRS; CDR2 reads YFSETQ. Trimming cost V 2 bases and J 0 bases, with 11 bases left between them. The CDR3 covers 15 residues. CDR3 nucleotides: TGCGCCAGCAGCTTTGGTGGCAGTACTAACTATGGCTACACCTTC. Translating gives CASSFGGSTNYGYTF.

CDR3 residues: CASSMVAGDYNEQFF. As DNA, the CDR3 is TGTGCCAGTAGTATGGTAGCGGGAGATTACAATGAGCAGTTCTTC. The chain recombines TRBV19 with TRBJ2-1; 9 bases are a match to TRBD2. There are 15 residues in the CDR3. Germline trimming cut 3 bases from V and 4 bases from J; bases unmatched to any gene: 4. Germline V lookup: CDR1 LNHDA, CDR2 SQIVND (reference sequence).

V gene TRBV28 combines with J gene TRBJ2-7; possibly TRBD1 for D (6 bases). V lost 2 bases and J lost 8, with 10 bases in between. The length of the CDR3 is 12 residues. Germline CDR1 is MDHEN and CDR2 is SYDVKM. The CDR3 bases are TGTGCCAGCAGTTTAGTCAGGGGTCAGCAGTACTTC. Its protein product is CASSLVRGQQYF.

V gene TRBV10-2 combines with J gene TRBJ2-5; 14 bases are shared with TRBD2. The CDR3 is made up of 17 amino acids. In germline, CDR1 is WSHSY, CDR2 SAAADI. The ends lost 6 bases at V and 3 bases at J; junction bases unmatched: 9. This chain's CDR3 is CASRGRTSGRFEETQYF. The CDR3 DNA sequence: TGCGCCAGCAGAGGGCGGACTAGCGGGAGGTTTGAAGAGACCCAGTACTTC.

CDR3 amino acids: CASSSTGTGDSETQYF. The CDR3, as DNA: TGTGCCAGCAGCTCTACCGGGACAGGGGATTCGGAGACCCAGTACTTC. This sequence joins TRBV11-1 and TRBJ2-5; TRBD1 matches 10 bases. The CDR3 loop spans 16 amino acids. CDR1 is SGHAT, CDR2 FQDESV, per germline (reference sequence). V gave up 4 bases and J gave up 5 bases; unmatched junction bases: 10.

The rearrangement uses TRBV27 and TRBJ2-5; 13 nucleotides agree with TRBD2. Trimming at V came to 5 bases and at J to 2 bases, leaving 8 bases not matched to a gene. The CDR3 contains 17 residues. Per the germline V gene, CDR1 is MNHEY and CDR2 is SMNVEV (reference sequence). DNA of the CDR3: TGTGCCAGCAGTCCCCGGACTAGCGGGAGCCCACAAGAGACCCAGTACTTC. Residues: CASSPRTSGSPQETQYF.

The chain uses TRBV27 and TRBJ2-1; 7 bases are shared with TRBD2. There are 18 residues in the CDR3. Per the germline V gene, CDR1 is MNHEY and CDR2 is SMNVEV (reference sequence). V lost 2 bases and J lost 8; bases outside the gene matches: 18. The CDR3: CASSLRGVWREKVYEQFF. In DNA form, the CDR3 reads TGTGCCAGCAGTTTACGGGGGGTTTGGCGGGAGAAAGTCTATGAGCAGTTCTTC.

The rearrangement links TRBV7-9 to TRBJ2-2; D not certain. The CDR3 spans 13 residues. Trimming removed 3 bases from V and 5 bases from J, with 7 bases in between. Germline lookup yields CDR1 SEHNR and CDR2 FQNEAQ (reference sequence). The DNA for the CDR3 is TGTGCCAGCAGCTTGCTTAGAACCGGGGAGCTGTTTTTT. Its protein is CASSLLRTGELFF.

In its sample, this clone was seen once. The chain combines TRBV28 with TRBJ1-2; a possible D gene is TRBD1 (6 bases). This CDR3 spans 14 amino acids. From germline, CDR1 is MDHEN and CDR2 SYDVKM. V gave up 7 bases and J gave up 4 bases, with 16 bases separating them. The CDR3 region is CASTSGTSLYGYTF. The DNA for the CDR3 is TGTGCCAGCACTTCCGGGACATCTCTCTATGGCTACACCTTC.

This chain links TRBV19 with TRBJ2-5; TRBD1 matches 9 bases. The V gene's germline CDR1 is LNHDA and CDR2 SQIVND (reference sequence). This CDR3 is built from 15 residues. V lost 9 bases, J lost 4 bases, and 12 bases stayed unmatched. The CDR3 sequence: CASRTGTGRGETQYF. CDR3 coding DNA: TGTGCCAGCCGGACGGGGACAGGGAGGGGAGAGACCCAGTACTTC.

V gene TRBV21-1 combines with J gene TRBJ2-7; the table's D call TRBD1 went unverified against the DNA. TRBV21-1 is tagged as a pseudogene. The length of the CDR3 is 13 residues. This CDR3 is CASSKTQGYEQYF. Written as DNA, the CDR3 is TGTGCCAGCAGCAAAACACAGGGCTACGAGCAGTACTTC.

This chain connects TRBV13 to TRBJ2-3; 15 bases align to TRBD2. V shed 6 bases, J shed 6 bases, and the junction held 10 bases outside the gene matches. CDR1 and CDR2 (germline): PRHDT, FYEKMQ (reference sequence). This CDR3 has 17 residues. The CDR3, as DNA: TGTGCCAGCAGTCGATGGACTAGCGGGAGGGCCGCTGATACGCAGTATTTT. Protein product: CASSRWTSGRAADTQYF.

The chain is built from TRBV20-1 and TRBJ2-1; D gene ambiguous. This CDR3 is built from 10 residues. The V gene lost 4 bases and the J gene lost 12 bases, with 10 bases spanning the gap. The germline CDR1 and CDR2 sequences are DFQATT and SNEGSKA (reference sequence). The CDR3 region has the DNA TGCAGTGCTACAGATAGAGGGCAGTTCTTC. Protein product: CSATDRGQFF.

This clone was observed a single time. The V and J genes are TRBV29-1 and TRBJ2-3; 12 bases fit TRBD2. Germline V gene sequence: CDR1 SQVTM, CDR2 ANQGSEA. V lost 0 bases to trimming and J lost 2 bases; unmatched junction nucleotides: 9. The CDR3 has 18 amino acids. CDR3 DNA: TGCAGCGTTGAAGATGGGGGAACTAGCGGGAGGCCCACAGATACGCAGTATTTT. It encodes CSVEDGGTSGRPTDTQYF.

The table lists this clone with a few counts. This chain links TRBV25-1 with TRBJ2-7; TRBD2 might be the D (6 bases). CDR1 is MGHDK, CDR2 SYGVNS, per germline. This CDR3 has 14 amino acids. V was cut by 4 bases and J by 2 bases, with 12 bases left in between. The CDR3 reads CASSAGVTPYEQYF. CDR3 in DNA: TGTGCCAGCAGTGCGGGGGTGACCCCCTACGAGCAGTACTTC.

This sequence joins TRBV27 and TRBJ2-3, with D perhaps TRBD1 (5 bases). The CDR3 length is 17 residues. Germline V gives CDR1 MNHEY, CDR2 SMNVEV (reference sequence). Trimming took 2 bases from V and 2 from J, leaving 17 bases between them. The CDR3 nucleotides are TGTGCCAGCAGTTTAAAAGGGGTTAGGGAATACACAGATACGCAGTATTTT. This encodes CASSLKGVREYTDTQYF.

CDR3 nucleotide sequence: TGTGCCAGCAGCCGGACGGGGGGTCTCAACAATGAGCAGTTCTTC. Residues: CASSRTGGLNNEQFF. The chain uses TRBV4-2 and TRBJ2-1, with TRBD2 matching 7 bases. V was pared by 4 bases and J by 5 bases, with 8 bases of the junction left unmatched. In germline, CDR1 is LGHNA, CDR2 YNFKEQ. The CDR3 has 15 residues.

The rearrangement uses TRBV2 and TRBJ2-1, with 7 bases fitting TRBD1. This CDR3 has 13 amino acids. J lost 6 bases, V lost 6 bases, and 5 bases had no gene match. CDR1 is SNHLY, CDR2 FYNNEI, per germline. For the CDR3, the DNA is TGTGCCAGCAGAGTGACAGGGATCAATGAGCAGTTCTTC. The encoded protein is CASRVTGINEQFF. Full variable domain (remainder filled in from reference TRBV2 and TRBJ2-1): EPEVTQTPSHQVTQMGQEVILRCVPISNHLYFYWYRQILGQKVEFLVSFYNNEISEKSEIFDDQFSVERPDGSNFTLKIRSTKLEDSAMYFCASRVTGINEQFFGPGTRLTVL.

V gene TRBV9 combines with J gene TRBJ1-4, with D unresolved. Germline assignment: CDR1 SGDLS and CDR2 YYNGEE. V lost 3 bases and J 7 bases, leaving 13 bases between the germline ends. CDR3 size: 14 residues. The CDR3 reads CASSGGGMGEKLFF. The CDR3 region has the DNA TGTGCCAGCAGCGGGGGAGGCATGGGTGAAAAACTGTTTTTT.

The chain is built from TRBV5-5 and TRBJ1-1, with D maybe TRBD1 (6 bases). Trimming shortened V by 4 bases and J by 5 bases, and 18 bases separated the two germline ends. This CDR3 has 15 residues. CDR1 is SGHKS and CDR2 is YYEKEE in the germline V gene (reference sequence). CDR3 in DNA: TGTGCCAGCAGCGAGCTACAGGGAGATATGACTGAAGCTTTCTTT. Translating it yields CASSELQGDMTEAFF.

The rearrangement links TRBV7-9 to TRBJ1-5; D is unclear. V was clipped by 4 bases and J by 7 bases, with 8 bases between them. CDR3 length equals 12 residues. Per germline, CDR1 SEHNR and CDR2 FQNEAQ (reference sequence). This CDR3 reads CASSSSEQPQHF. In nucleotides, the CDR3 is TGTGCCAGCAGCTCCAGCGAGCAGCCCCAGCATTTT.